Listed below are T cell receptor beta chains from one sample, sequenced in a study of post-analysis software for immune sequencing data. Each CDR3 protein is one row after TCRdb ran MiXCR on the PCR reads. The table shows approximately 630,000 distinct CDR3 sequences, with 55% to 60% occurring only once. Sequenced input: blood. All receptors come from a girl aged 2-10 years with multiple sclerosis. CDR3s include the opening cysteine and the closing phenylalanine or tryptophan. The order of the fields is D gene, V gene, clone size, J gene, CDR3 protein, CDR3 DNA. The D gene is left open where the match is weak. Clone size, where shown, is once, few, many, or a class for clones that have expanded.

d_gene: -; v_gene: TRBV27; abundance: once; j_gene: TRBJ1-5; CDR3aa: CASSFLYQPQHF; CDR3nt: TGTGCCAGCAGTTTCCTTTATCAGCCCCAGCATTTT
d_gene: -; v_gene: TRBV12-5; abundance: -; j_gene: TRBJ2-4; CDR3aa: CASGLVLWGASSAKNIQYF; CDR3nt: TGTGCTAGTGGTTTGGTACTGTGGGGGGCTAGCAGTGCCAAAAACATTCAGTACTTC
d_gene: TRBD2; v_gene: TRBV2; abundance: -; j_gene: TRBJ2-3; CDR3aa: CASSPRLAGDGTDTQYF; CDR3nt: TGTGCCAGCAGCCCTAGACTAGCGGGAGACGGCACAGATACGCAGTATTTT
d_gene: -; v_gene: TRBV12-3/TRBV12-4; abundance: -; j_gene: TRBJ1-6; CDR3aa: CASRDGDNSPLHF; CDR3nt: TGTGCCAGCAGAGACGGGGATAATTCACCCCTCCACTTT
d_gene: -; v_gene: TRBV6-5; abundance: -; j_gene: TRBJ2-3; CDR3aa: CATREIHTDTQYF; CDR3nt: TGTGCCACCAGGGAGATCCACACAGATACGCAGTATTTT
d_gene: TRBD1; v_gene: TRBV29-1; abundance: -; j_gene: TRBJ2-1; CDR3aa: CSVEGQGHNEQFF; CDR3nt: TGCAGCGTTGAAGGACAGGGGCACAATGAGCAGTTCTTC
d_gene: TRBD2; v_gene: TRBV20-1; abundance: few; j_gene: TRBJ2-3; CDR3aa: CSAGGTDTQYF; CDR3nt: TGCAGTGCGGGAGGGACAGATACGCAGTATTTT
d_gene: -; v_gene: TRBV5-5; abundance: -; j_gene: TRBJ2-1; CDR3aa: CASSLEPTRSSYNEQFF; CDR3nt: TGTGCCAGCAGCTTGGAACCCACACGTAGCTCCTACAATGAGCAGTTCTTC
d_gene: -; v_gene: TRBV7-2; abundance: few; j_gene: TRBJ2-3; CDR3aa: CASSSRGPTSTDTQYF; CDR3nt: TGTGCCAGCAGCTCTCGCGGGCCAACTAGCACAGATACGCAGTATTTT
d_gene: -; v_gene: TRBV7-9; abundance: -; j_gene: TRBJ2-3; CDR3aa: CASSPPYTDTQYF; CDR3nt: TGTGCCAGCAGTCCACCCTACACAGATACGCAGTATTTT
d_gene: -; v_gene: TRBV29-1; abundance: -; j_gene: TRBJ2-1; CDR3aa: CSVPIAPTEQFF; CDR3nt: TGCAGCGTTCCTATTGCGCCGACTGAGCAGTTCTTC
d_gene: -; v_gene: TRBV20-1; abundance: -; j_gene: TRBJ1-2; CDR3aa: CSARDIGEYDYTF; CDR3nt: TGCAGTGCCCGGGACATAGGGGAGTATGACTACACCTTC
d_gene: TRBD1; v_gene: TRBV12-3/TRBV12-4; abundance: -; j_gene: TRBJ2-7; CDR3aa: CASRSRTGSYEQYF; CDR3nt: TGTGCCAGCAGATCCAGGACAGGGTCCTACGAGCAGTACTTC
d_gene: TRBD1; v_gene: TRBV18; abundance: -; j_gene: TRBJ2-7; CDR3aa: CASSYREQGSTVEPYF; CDR3nt: TGTGCCAGCTCATATCGTGAACAGGGGAGTACGGTGGAGCCGTACTTC